The subject of this entry is one T cell receptor beta chain. The record originates from a study of identifying expanded T cells in peripheral blood. This CDR3 is 14 amino acids long. Germline V gives CDR1 ENHRY, CDR2 SYGVKD. V shed 7 bases and J 4 bases; nucleotides not matched to a gene: 4. Profiling relied on immunoSEQ multiplex PCR, and the TCRdb table lists in-frame clones only, not all of them. The table includes some 91,000 clones, approximately 90% detected once. The chain links TRBV10-3 to TRBJ1-6, with 7 nucleotides matching TRBD1. The sequencing input was blood. This clonotype was sampled from a person aged 18-70 years in good health. The CDR3 region has the DNA TGTGCCATCAAAGGGGACAGTTATAATTCACCCCTCCACTTT. Translation: CAIKGDSYNSPLHF.